The TCR beta chain under discussion was sequenced for a study of T-cell reconstitution after alpha-beta-depleted transplantation in children. Researchers prepared the TCRbeta library using unique molecular identifiers, the study reports. Using its own MiXCR run on the PCR reads, TCRdb lists one record per CDR3 protein. The sample holds about 72,000 distinct CDR3 sequences, approximately 7.4% seen once. This CDR3 has 15 amino acids. Trimming cost V 2 bases and J 2 bases, with 12 bases left between them. CDR1 MNHEY and CDR2 SVGEGT come from the germline V gene. This clonotype originated in a human donor who donated a stem cell graft to a child with acute lymphoblastic leukemia. The chain has TRBV6-2 or TRBV6-3 and TRBJ1-1; D possibly corresponds to TRBD1 (6 bases). Source: PBMCs from the stem cell graft donor, taken from the stem cell graft. For the CDR3, the DNA is TGTGCCAGCAGTTACCCCGGACAGCTAAACACTGAAGCTTTCTTT. Its protein product is CASSYPGQLNTEAFF.